This entry lists 2 T cell receptor beta chains sequenced from one sample in a study of CD8 T cells in ankylosing spondylitis. One entry per CDR3 protein, called by TCRdb with MiXCR from the 5' RACE reads. The table records approximately 100,000 distinct CDR3 sequences, roughly 8.3% of them present only once. Sequencing was performed on blood, either unsorted or a sorted T cell fraction (not recorded which). The receptors stem from a male donor with ankylosing spondylitis or in good health (not recorded which).

The sample holds many counts of this clonotype. The rearrangement uses TRBV12-3 or TRBV12-4 and TRBJ2-7, with 7 bases aligning to TRBD1. With V trimmed by 6 bases and J by 2 bases, 10 bases remained unmatched. The CDR3 covers 15 residues. CDR3 coding DNA: TGTGCCAGCAGCCCCTGGGGGACAGCCACCTACGAGCAGTACTTC. This gives the protein CASSPWGTATYEQYF.

V and J are TRBV7-3 and TRBJ2-1; 11 nucleotides line up with TRBD2. In germline, CDR1 is SGHTA, CDR2 FQGTGA. The junction had 7 bases not matched to a gene; V was cut back by 6 bases and J by 6 bases. The CDR3 spans 15 residues. The CDR3 protein is CASRLLAGGVNEQFF. In DNA form, the CDR3 reads TGTGCCAGCAGACTTCTAGCGGGAGGAGTCAATGAGCAGTTCTTC. Looking up the rest from reference TRBV7-3 and TRBJ2-1 gives the full variable domain: GAGVSQTPSNKVTEKGKYVELRCDPISGHTALYWYRQSLGQGPEFLIYFQGTGAADDSGLPNDRFFAVRPEGSVSTLKIQRTERGDSAVYLCASRLLAGGVNEQFFGPGTRLTVL.